The table lists the clone carrying this TCR beta chain with a count of one. These data are taken from a study of blood T cell repertoires in COVID-19. Only in-frame clones appear in the TCRdb table, and some are missing; sequencing was by immunoSEQ multiplex PCR. The sample includes roughly 220,000 clones, 82% seen only once; the top ten take around 8%. The CDR3 extends over 15 amino acids. Trimming at V came to 6 bases and at J to 7 bases, leaving 9 bases not matched to a gene. Germline CDR1 is SNHLY and CDR2 is FYNNEI. The clonotype comes from a woman aged 80 or over with COVID-19, enrolled during active disease. The sample consisted of peripheral blood. The chain combines TRBV2 with TRBJ2-1; 10 bases are a match to TRBD2. CDR3 residues: CASSREVAGGNEQFF. For the CDR3, the DNA is TGTGCCAGCAGCAGAGAGGTAGCGGGGGGTAATGAGCAGTTCTTC.